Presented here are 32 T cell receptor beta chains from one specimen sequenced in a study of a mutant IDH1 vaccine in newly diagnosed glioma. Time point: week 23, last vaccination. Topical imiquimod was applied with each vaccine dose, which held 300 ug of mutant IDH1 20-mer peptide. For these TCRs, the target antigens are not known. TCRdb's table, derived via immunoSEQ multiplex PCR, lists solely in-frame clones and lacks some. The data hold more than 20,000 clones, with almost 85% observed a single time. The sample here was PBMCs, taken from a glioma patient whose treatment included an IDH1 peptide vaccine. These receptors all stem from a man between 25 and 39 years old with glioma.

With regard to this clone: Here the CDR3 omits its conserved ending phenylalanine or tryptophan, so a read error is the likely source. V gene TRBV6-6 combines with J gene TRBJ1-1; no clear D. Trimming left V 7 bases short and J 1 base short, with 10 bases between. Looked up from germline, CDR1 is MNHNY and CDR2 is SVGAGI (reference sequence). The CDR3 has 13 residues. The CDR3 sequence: CASILQTNTEAFL. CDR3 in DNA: TGTGCCAGCATTCTACAGACGAACACTGAAGCTTTCCTT.

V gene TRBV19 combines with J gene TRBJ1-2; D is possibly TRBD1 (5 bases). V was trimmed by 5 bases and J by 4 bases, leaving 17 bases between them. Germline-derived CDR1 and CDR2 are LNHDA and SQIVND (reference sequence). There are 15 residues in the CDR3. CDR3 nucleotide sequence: TGTGCCAGTAGTCCCCAGACAGAACAAAGCTATGGCTACACCTTC. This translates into CASSPQTEQSYGYTF.

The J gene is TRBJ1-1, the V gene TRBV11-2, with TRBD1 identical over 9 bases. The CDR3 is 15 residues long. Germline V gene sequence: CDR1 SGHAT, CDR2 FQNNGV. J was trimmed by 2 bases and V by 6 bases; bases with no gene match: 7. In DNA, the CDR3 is TGTGCCAGCAGACAATTACAGGGGGCTAACACTGAAGCTTTCTTT. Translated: CASRQLQGANTEAFF.

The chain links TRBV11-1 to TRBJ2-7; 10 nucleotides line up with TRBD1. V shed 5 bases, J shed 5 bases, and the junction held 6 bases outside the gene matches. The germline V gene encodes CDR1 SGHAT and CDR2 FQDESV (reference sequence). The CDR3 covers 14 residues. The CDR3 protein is CASSVTGGEDEQYF. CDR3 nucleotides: TGTGCCAGCAGCGTGACAGGGGGCGAGGACGAGCAGTACTTC.

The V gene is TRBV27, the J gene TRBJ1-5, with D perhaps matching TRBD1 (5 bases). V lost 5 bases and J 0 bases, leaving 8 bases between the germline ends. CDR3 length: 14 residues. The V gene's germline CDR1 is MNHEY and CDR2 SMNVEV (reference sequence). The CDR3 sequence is CASSPGGSNQPQHF. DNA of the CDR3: TGTGCCAGCAGTCCCGGGGGTAGCAATCAGCCCCAGCATTTT.

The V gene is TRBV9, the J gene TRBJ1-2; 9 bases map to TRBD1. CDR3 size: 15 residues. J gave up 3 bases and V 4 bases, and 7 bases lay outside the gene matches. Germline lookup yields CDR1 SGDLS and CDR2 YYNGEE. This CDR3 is CASSTDRGGYYGYTF. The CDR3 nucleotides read TGTGCCAGCAGCACGGACAGGGGCGGCTACTATGGCTACACCTTC.

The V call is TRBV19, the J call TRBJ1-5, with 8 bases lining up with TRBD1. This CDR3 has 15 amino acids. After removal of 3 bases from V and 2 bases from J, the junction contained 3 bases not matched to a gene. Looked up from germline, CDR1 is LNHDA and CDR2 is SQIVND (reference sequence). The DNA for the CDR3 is TGTGCCAGTAGTATCGGACAGGGTCGCAATCAGCCCCAGCATTTT. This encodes CASSIGQGRNQPQHF. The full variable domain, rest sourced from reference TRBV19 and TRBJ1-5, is DGGITQSPKYLFRKEGQNVTLSCEQNLNHDAMYWYRQDPGQGLRLIYYSQIVNDFQKGDIAEGYSVSREKKESFPLTVTSAQKNPTAFYLCASSIGQGRNQPQHFGDGTRLSIL.

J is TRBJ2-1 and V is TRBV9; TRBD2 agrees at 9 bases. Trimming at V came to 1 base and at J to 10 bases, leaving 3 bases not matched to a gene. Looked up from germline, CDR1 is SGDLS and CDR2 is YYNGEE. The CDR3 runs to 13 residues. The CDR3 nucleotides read TGTGCCAGCAGCGTACCTAGCGGGGTGGAGCAGTTCTTC. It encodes CASSVPSGVEQFF.

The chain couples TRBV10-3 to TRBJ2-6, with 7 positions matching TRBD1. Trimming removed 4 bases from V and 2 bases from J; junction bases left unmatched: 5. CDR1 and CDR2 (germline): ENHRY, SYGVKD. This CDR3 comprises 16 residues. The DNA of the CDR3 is TGTGCCATCAGTGGGTCCGACAGGGCTGGGGCCAACGTCCTGACTTTC. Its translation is CAISGSDRAGANVLTF.

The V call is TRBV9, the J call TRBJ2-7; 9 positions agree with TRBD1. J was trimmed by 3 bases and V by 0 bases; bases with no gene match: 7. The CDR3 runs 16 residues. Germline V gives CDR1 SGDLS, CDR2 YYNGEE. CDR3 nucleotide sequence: TGTGCCAGCAGCGTAGCTTCCAAGGGACAGGGCTACGAGCAGTACTTC. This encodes CASSVASKGQGYEQYF.

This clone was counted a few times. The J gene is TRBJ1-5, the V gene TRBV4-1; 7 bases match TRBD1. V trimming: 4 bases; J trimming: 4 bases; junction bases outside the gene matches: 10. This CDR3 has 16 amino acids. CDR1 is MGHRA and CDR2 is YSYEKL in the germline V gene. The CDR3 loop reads CASSLLGQERNQPQHF. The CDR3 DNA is TGCGCCAGCAGCCTCCTAGGACAGGAAAGAAATCAGCCCCAGCATTTT.

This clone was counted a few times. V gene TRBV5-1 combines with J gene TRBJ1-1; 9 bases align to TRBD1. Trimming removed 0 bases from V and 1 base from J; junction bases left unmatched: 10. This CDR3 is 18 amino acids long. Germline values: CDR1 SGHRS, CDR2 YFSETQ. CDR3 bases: TGCGCCAGCAGCTTGGTGGGACAGGGTTTAAGTCCGAACACTGAAGCTTTCTTT. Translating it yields CASSLVGQGLSPNTEAFF.

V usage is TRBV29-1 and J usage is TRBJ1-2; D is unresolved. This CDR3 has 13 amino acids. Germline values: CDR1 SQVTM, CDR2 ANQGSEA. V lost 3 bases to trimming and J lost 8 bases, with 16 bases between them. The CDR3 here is CSVDRGRANGYTF. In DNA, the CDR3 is TGCAGCGTTGACCGAGGGCGGGCTAACGGCTACACCTTC.

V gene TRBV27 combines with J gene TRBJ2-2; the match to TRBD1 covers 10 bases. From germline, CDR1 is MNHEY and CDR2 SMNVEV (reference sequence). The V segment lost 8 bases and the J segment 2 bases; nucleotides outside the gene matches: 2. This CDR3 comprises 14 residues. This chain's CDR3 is CASRDRGNTGELFF. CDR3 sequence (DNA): TGTGCCAGCCGGGACAGGGGAAACACCGGGGAGCTGTTTTTT.

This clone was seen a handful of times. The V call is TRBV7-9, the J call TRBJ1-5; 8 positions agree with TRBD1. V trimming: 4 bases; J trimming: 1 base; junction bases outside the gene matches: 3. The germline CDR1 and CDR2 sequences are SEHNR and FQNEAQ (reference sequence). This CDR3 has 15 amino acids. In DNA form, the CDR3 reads TGTGCCAGCAGCTCGACAGGGGTGAGCAATCAGCCCCAGCATTTT. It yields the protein CASSSTGVSNQPQHF.

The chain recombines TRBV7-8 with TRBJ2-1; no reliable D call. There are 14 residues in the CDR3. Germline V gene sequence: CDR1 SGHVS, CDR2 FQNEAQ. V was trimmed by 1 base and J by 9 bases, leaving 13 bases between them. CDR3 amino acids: CASSLGGPKAEQFF. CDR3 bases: TGTGCCAGCAGCTTAGGAGGCCCGAAGGCTGAGCAGTTCTTC.

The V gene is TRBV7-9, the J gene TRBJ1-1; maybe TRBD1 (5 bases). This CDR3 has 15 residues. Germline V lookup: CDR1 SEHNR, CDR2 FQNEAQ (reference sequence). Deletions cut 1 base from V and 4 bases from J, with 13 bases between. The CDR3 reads CASSLVLAGLTEAFF. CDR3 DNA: TGTGCCAGCAGCTTAGTTCTTGCAGGGCTCACTGAAGCTTTCTTT.

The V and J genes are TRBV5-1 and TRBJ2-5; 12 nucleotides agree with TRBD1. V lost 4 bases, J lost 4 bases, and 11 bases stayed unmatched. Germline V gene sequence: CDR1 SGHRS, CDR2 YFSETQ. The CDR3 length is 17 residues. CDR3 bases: TGCGCCAGCAGCCGAACCCCGGGACAGGGGGCGGGAGAGACCCAGTACTTC. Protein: CASSRTPGQGAGETQYF. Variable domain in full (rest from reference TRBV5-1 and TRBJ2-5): KAGVTQTPRYLIKTRGQQVTLSCSPISGHRSVSWYQQTPGQGLQFLFEYFSETQRNKGNFPGRFSGRQFSNSRSEMNVSTLELGDSALYLCASSRTPGQGAGETQYFGPGTRLLVL.

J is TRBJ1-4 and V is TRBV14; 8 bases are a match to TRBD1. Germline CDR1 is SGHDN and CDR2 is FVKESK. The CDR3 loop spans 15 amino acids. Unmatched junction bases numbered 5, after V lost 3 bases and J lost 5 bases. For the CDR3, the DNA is TGTGCCAGCAGCCATGGTACAGGGGGGAATGAAAAACTGTTTTTT. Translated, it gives CASSHGTGGNEKLFF.

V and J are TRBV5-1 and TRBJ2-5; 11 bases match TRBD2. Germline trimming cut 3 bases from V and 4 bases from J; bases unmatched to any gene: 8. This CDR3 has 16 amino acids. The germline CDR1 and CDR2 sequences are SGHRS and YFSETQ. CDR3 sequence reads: CASSSGLAGELETQYF. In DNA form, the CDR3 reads TGCGCCAGCAGCTCAGGACTAGCGGGTGAATTAGAGACCCAGTACTTC.

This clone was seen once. The CDR3 reads CASSPFPGGANQPQHF. In DNA form, the CDR3 reads TGCGCCAGCAGCCCGTTCCCCGGGGGCGCCAATCAGCCCCAGCATTTT. The chain couples TRBV5-1 to TRBJ1-5, with D tentatively TRBD1 (6 bases). Germline loops: CDR1 SGHRS, CDR2 YFSETQ. Between the trimmed V and J ends, which lost 4 bases and 3 bases, there was a span of 17 bases. The CDR3 has 16 amino acids.

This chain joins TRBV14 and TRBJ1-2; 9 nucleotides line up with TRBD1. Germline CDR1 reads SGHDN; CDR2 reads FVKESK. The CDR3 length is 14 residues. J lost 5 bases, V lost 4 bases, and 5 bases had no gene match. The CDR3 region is CASSPGTGKYGYTF. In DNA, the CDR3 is TGTGCCAGCAGCCCTGGGACAGGGAAGTATGGCTACACCTTC.

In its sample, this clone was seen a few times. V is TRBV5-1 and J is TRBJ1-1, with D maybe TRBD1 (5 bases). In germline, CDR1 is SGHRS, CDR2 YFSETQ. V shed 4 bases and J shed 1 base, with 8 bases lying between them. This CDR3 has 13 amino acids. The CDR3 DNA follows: TGCGCCAGCAGCCCGGACACGAACACTGAAGCTTTCTTT. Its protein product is CASSPDTNTEAFF.

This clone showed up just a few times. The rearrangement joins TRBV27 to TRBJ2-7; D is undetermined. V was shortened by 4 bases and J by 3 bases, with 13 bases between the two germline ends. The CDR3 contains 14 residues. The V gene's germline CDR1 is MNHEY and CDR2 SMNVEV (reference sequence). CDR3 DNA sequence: TGTGCCAGCAGTTATGACGGATGGAGCTACGAGCAGTACTTC. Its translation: CASSYDGWSYEQYF.

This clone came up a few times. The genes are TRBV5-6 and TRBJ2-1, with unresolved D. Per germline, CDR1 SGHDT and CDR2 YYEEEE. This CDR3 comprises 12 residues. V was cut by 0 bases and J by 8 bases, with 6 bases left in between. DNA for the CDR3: TGTGCCAGCAGCTTGGAGGACGATGAGCAGTTCTTC. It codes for CASSLEDDEQFF.

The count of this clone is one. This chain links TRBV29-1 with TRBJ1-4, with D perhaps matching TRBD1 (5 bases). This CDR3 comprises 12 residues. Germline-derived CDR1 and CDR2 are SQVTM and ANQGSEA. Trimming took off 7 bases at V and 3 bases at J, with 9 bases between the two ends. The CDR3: CSARQPNEKLFF. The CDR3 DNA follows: TGCAGCGCCCGACAGCCTAATGAAAAACTGTTTTTT. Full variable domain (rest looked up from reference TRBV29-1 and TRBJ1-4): SAVISQKPSRDICQRGTSLTIQCQVDSQVTMMFWYRQQPGQSLTLIATANQGSEATYESGFVIDKFPISRPNLTFSTLTVSNMSPEDSSIYLCSARQPNEKLFFGSGTQLSVL.

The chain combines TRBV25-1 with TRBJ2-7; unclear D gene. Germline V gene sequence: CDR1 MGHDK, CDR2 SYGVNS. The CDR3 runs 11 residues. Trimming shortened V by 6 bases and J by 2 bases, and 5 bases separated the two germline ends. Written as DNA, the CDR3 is TGTGCCAGCAGCCCGGCCTACGAGCAGTACTTC. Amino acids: CASSPAYEQYF.

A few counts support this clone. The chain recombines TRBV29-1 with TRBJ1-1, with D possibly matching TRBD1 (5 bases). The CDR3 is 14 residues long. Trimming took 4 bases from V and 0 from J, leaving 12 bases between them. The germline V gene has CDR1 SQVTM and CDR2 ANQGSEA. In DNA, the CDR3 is TGCAGCGTTGTAAGGGGAGGAGTGAACACTGAAGCTTTCTTT. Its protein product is CSVVRGGVNTEAFF.

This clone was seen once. The CDR3 DNA sequence: TGTGCCAGCAGCTTACTAGCGGGAGCCTACAATGAGCAGTTCTTC. This encodes CASSLLAGAYNEQFF. The rearrangement links TRBV7-9 to TRBJ2-1; 10 bases map to TRBD2. Germline V gives CDR1 SEHNR, CDR2 FQNEAQ (reference sequence). J lost 2 bases, V lost 2 bases, and 0 bases had no gene match. CDR3 length equals 15 residues.

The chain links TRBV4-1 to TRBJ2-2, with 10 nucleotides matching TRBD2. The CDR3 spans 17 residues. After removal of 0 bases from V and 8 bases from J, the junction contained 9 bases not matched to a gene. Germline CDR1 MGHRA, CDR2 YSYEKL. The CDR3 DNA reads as TGCGCCAGCAGCCAAGAAGGGGTCAGCGGGAGGGGGGGGGAGCTGTTTTTT. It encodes CASSQEGVSGRGGELFF.

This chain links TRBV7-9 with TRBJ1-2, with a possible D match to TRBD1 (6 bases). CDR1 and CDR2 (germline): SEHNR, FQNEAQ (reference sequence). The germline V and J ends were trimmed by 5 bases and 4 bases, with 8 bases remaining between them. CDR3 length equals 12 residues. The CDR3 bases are TGTGCCAGCAGCCAGGGGCTCTATGGCTACACCTTC. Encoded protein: CASSQGLYGYTF.

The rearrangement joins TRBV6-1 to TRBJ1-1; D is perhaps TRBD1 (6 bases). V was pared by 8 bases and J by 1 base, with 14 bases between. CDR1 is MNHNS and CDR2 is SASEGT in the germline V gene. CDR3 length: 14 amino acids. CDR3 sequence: CASAEAGQNTEAFF. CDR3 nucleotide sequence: TGTGCCAGCGCCGAAGCGGGACAGAACACTGAAGCTTTCTTT.